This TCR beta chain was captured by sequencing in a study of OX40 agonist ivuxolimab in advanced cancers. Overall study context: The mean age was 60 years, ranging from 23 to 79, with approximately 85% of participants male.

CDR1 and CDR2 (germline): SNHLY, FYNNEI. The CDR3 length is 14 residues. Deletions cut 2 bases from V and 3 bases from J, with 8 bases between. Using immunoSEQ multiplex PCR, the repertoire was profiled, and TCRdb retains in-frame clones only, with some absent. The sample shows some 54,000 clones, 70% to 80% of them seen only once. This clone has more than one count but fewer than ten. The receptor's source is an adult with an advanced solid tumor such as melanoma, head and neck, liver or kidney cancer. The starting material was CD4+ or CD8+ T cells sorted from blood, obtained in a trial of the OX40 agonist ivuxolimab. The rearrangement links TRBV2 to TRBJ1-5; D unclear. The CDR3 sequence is CASSELRNNQPQHF. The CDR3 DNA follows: TGTGCCAGCAGTGAATTACGCAACAATCAGCCCCAGCATTTT.